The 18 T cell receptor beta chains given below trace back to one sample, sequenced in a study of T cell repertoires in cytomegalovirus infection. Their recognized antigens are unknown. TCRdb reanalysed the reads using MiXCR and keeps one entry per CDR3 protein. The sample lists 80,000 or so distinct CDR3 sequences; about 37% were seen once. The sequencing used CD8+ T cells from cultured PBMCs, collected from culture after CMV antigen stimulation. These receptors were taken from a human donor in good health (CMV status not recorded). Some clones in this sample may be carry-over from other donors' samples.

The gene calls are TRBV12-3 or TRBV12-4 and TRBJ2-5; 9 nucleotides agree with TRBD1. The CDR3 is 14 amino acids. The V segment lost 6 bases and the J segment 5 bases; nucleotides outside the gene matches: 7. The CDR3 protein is CASRQGTGSETQYF. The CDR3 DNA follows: TGTGCCAGCAGGCAGGGGACAGGGAGTGAGACCCAGTACTTC.

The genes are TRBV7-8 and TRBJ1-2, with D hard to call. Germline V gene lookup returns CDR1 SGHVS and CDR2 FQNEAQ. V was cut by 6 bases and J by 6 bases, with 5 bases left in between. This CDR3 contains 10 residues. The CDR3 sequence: CASSGDGYTF. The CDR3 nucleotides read TGTGCCAGCAGTGGGGATGGCTACACCTTC.

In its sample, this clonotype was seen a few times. The CDR3 bases are TGTGCCAGCAGTTTCCAAAGCGGGGGGTACAATGAGCAGTTCTTC. Protein: CASSFQSGGYNEQFF. V usage is TRBV6-5 and J usage is TRBJ2-1; 9 bases align to TRBD2. There are 15 residues in the CDR3. Germline values: CDR1 MNHEY, CDR2 SVGAGI. The junction had 5 bases not matched to a gene; V was cut back by 4 bases and J by 4 bases.

The CDR3, as DNA: TGTGCCAGCAGCGTCGGTAATACCTACGAGCAGTACTTC. This encodes CASSVGNTYEQYF. V gene TRBV9 combines with J gene TRBJ2-7; D ambiguous. The V gene's germline CDR1 is SGDLS and CDR2 YYNGEE. V was trimmed by 2 bases and J by 2 bases, leaving 8 bases between them. This CDR3 has 13 residues.

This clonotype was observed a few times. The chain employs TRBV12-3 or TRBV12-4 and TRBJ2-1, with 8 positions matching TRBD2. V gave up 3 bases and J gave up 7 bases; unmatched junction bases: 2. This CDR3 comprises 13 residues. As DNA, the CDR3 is TGTGCCAGCAGTTTGGGACTAGGAAATGAGCAGTTCTTC. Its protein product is CASSLGLGNEQFF.

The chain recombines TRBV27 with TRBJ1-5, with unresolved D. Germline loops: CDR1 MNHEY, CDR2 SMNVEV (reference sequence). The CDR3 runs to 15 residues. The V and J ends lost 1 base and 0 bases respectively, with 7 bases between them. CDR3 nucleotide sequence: TGTGCCAGCAGTTTATTCGGGGTTAGCAATCAGCCCCAGCATTTT. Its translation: CASSLFGVSNQPQHF.

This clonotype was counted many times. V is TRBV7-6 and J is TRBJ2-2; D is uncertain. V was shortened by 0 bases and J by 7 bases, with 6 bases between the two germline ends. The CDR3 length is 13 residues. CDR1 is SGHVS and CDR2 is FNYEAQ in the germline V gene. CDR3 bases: TGTGCCAGCAGCTTAGCGAGCCTCGGGGAGCTGTTTTTT. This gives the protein CASSLASLGELFF.

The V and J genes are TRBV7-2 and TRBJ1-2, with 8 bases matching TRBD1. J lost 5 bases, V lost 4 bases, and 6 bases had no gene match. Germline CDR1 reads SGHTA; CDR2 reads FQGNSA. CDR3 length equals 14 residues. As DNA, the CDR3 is TGTGCCAGCAGCTACCGCGGACAGGGATATGGCTACACCTTC. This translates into CASSYRGQGYGYTF.

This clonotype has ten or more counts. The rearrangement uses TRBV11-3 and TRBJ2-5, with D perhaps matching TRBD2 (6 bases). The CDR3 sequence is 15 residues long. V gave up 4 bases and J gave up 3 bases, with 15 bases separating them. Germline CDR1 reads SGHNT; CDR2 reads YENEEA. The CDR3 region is CASSSHDGEEETQYF. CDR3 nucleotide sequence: TGTGCCAGCAGCTCACACGACGGGGAGGAAGAGACCCAGTACTTC. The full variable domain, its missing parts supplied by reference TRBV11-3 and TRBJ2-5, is EAGVVQSPRYKIIEKKQPVAFWCNPISGHNTLYWYLQNLGQGPELLIRYENEEAVDDSQLPKDRFSAERLKGVDSTLKIQPAELGDSAVYLCASSSHDGEEETQYFGPGTRLLVL.

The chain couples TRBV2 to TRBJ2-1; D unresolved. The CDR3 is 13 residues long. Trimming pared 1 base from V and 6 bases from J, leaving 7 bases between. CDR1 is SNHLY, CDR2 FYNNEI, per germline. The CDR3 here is CASSEEYFNEQFF. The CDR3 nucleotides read TGTGCCAGCAGTGAAGAGTATTTCAATGAGCAGTTCTTC.

In DNA form, the CDR3 reads TGCAGTGCTAGATCGTTTCGGACAGGGTCAGTGGAGACCCAGTACTTC. It codes for CSARSFRTGSVETQYF. The chain combines TRBV20-1 with TRBJ2-5, with 8 bases lining up with TRBD1. The CDR3 length is 16 residues. V shed 2 bases, J shed 5 bases, and the junction held 13 bases outside the gene matches. Germline lookup yields CDR1 DFQATT and CDR2 SNEGSKA (reference sequence).

The CDR3 region is CASAIGGNTEAFF. CDR3 nucleotides: TGTGCCAGCGCTATCGGGGGGAACACTGAAGCTTTCTTT. V and J are TRBV9 and TRBJ1-1, with TRBD1 as a possible D gene (5 bases). Germline V lookup: CDR1 SGDLS, CDR2 YYNGEE. The ends were cut back, 7 bases at V and 1 base at J, with 11 bases in the middle. The CDR3 spans 13 residues.

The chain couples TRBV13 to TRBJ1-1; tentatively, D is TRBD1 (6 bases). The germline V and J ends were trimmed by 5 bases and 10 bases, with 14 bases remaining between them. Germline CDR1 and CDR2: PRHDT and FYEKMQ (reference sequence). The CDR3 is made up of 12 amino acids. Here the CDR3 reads CASSQQGHGAFF. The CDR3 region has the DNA TGTGCCAGCAGCCAACAGGGCCACGGAGCTTTCTTT.

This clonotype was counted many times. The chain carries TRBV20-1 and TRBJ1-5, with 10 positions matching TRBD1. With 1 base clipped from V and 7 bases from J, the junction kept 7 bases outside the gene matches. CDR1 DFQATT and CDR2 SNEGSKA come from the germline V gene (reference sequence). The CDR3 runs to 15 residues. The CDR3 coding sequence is TGCAGTGCTAGAGGGGGGACAGGGGATTGGCAGCCCCAGCATTTT. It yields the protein CSARGGTGDWQPQHF.

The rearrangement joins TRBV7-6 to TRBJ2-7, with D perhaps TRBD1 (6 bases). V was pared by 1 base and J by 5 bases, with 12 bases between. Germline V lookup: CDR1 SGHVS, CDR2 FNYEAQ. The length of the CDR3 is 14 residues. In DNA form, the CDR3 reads TGTGCCAGCAGCTTAGGGCAGGGGTTCCACGAGCAGTACTTC. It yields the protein CASSLGQGFHEQYF.

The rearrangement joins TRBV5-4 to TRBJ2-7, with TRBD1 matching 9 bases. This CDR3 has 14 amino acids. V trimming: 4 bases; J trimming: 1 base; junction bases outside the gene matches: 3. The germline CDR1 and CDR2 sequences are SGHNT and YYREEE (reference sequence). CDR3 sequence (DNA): TGTGCCAGCAGCCACAGGGGGCTATCCTACGAGCAGTACTTC. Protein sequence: CASSHRGLSYEQYF.

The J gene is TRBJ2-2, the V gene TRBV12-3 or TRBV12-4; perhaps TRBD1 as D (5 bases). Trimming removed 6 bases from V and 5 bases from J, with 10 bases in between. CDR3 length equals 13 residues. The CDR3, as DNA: TGTGCCAGCAGGGGGCTGGGTACCGGGGAGCTGTTTTTT. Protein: CASRGLGTGELFF.

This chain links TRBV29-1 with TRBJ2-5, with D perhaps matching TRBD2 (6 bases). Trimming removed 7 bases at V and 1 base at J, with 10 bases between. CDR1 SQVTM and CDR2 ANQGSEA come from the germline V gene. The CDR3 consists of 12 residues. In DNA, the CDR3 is TGCAGCGGGCGGGGACTCCAAGAGACCCAGTACTTC. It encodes CSGRGLQETQYF.